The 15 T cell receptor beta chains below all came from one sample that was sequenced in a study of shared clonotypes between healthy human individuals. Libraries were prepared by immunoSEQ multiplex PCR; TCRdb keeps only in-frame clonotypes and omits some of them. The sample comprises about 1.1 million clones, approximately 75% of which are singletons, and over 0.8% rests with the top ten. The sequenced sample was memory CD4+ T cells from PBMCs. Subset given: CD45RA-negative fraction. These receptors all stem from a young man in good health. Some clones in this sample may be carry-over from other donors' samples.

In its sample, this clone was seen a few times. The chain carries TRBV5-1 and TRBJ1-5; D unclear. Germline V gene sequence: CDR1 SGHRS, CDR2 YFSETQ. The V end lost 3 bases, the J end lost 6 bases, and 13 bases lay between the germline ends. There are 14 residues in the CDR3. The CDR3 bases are TGCGCCAGCAGCTACGATGGGGAAGGTCAGCCCCAGCATTTT. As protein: CASSYDGEGQPQHF.

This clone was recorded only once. The CDR3 DNA reads TGTGCCAGCAGCCTTGGTGGAGAGCTGCGCGAAAAACTGTTTTTT. Translation gives CASSLGGELREKLFF. The gene calls are TRBV11-2 and TRBJ1-4; D gene uncertain. The germline V gene encodes CDR1 SGHAT and CDR2 FQNNGV. This CDR3 is 15 amino acids long. V lost 5 bases and J lost 8, with 18 bases in between.

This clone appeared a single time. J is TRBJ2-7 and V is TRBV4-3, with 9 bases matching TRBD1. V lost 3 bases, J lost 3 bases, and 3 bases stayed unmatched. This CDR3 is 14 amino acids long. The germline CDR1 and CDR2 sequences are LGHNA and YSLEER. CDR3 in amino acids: CASSQVGQGYEQYF. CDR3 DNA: TGCGCCAGCAGCCAGGTGGGACAGGGCTACGAGCAGTACTTC.

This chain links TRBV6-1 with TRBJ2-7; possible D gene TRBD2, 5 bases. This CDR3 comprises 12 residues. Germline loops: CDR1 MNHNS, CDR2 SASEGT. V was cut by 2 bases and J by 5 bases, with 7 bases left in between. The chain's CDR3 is CASSERGDEQYF. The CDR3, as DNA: TGTGCCAGCAGTGAACGGGGAGACGAGCAGTACTTC.

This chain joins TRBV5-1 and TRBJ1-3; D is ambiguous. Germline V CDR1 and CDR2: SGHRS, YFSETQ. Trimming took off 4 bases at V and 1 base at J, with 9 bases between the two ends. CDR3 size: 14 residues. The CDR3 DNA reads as TGCGCCAGCAGCGAAAGTGGATCTGGAAACACCATATATTTT. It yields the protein CASSESGSGNTIYF.

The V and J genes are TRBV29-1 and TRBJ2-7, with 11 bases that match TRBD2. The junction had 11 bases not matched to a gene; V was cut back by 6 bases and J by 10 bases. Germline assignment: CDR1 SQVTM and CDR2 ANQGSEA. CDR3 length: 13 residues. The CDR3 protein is CSVGGLAGGTQYF. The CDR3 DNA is TGCAGCGTCGGGGGGCTAGCGGGAGGCACTCAGTACTTC.

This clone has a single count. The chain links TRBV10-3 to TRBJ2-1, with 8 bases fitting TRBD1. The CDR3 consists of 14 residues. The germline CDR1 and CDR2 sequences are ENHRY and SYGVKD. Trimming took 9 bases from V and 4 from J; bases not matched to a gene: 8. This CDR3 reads CAICRDRTYNEQFF. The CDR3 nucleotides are TGTGCCATTTGCCGGGACAGGACATACAATGAGCAGTTCTTC.

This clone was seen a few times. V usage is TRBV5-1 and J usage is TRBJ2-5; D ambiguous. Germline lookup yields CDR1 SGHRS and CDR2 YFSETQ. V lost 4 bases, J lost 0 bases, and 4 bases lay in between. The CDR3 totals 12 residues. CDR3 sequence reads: CASSGNQETQYF. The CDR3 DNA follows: TGCGCCAGCAGCGGGAACCAAGAGACCCAGTACTTC.

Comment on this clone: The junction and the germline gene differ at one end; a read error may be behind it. The CDR3 DNA is TGTGCCAGCAGCGTAGAGAGGGGGACAGAGGCCCAGTACTTC. Residues: CASSVERGTEAQYF. The V call is TRBV9, the J call TRBJ2-5; 7 bases fit TRBD1. Germline loops: CDR1 SGDLS, CDR2 YYNGEE. The CDR3 is 14 residues long.

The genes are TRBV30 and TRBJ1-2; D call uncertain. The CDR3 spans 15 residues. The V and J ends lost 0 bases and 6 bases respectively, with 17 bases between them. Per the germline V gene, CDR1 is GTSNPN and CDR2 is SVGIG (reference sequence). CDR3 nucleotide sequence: TGTGCCTGGAGTGTACTGCTCGCCTCCACCGATGGCTACACCTTC. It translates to CAWSVLLASTDGYTF.

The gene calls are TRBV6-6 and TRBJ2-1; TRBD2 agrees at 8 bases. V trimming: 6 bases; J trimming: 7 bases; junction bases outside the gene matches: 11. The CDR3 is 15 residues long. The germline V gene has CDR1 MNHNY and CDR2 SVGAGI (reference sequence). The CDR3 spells CASRPPGLVVNEQFF. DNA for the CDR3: TGTGCCAGCAGACCTCCGGGACTAGTAGTAAATGAGCAGTTCTTC.

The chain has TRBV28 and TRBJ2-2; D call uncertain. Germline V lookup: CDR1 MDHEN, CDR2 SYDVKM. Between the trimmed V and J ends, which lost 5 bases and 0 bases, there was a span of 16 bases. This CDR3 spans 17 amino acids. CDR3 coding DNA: TGTGCCAGCAGTCCGTTAGCCCTTCGCGCGAACACCGGGGAGCTGTTTTTT. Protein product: CASSPLALRANTGELFF.

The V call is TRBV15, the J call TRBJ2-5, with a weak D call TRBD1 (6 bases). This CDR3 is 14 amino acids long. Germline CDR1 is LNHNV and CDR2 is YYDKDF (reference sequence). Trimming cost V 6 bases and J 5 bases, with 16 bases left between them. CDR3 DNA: TGTGCCACCAGTAGGGACACGGCAGGGGAGACCCAGTACTTC. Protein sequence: CATSRDTAGETQYF.

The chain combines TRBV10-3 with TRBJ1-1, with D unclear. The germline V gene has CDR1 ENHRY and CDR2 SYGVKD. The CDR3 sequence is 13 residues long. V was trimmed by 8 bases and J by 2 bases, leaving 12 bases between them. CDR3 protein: CAIREAANTEAFF. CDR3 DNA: TGTGCCATCCGGGAGGCGGCAAACACTGAAGCTTTCTTT.

CDR3 amino acids: CASSQGLAGVTDTQYF. CDR3 DNA sequence: TGCGCCAGCAGCCAAGGACTAGCGGGAGTGACAGATACGCAGTATTTT. The genes are TRBV5-1 and TRBJ2-3, with 13 nucleotides matching TRBD2. V was clipped by 4 bases and J by 3 bases; unmatched bases: 5. The length of the CDR3 is 16 residues. Germline V gene data show CDR1 as SGHRS and CDR2 as YFSETQ. Combining the CDR3 with reference TRBV5-1 and TRBJ2-3 gives the whole variable domain KAGVTQTPRYLIKTRGQQVTLSCSPISGHRSVSWYQQTPGQGLQFLFEYFSETQRNKGNFPGRFSGRQFSNSRSEMNVSTLELGDSALYLCASSQGLAGVTDTQYFGPGTRLTVL.